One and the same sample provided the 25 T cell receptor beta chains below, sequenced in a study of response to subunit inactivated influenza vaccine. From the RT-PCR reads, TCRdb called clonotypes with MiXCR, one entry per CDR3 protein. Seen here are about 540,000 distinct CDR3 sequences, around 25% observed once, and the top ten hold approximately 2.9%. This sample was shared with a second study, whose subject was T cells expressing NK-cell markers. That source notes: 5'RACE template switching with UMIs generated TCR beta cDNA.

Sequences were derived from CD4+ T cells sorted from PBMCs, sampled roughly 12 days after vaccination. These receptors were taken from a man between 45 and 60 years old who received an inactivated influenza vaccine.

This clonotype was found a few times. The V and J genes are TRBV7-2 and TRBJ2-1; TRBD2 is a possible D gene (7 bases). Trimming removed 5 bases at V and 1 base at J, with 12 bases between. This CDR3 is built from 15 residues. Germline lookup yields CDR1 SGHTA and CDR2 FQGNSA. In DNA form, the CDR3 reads TGTGCCAGCAGCCGGACTAGGGGGTCCTACAATGAGCAGTTCTTC. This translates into CASSRTRGSYNEQFF.

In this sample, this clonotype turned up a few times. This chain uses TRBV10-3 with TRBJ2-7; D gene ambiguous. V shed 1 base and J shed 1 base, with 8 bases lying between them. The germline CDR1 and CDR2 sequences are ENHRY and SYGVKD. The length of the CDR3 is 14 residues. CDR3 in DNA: TGTGCCATCAGTGAGTATTCGGGTTCCTACGAGCAGTACTTC. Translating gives CAISEYSGSYEQYF.

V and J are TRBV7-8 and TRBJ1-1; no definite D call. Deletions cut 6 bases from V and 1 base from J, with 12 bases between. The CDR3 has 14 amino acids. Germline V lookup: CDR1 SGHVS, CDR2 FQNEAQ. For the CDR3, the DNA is TGTGCCAGCAGTTCTCAGGTTGAGAACACTGAAGCTTTCTTT. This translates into CASSSQVENTEAFF.

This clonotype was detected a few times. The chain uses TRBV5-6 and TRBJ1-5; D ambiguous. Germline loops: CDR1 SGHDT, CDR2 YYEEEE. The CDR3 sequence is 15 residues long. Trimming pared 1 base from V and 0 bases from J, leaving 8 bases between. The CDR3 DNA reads TGTGCCAGCAGCTTGCAACCCTTTAGCAATCAGCCCCAGCATTTT. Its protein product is CASSLQPFSNQPQHF.

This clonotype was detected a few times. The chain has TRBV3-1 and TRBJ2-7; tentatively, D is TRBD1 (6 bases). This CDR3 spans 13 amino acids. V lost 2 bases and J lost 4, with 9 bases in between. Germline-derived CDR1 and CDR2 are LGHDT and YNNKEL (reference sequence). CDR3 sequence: CASSQLTGYEQYF. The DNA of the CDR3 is TGTGCCAGCAGCCAACTAACAGGGTACGAGCAGTACTTC.

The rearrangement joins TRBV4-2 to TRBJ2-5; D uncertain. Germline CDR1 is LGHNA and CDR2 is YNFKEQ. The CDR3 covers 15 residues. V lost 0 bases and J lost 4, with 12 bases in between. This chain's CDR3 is CASSQDQGISETQYF. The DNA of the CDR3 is TGTGCCAGCAGCCAAGATCAAGGGATCTCAGAGACCCAGTACTTC.

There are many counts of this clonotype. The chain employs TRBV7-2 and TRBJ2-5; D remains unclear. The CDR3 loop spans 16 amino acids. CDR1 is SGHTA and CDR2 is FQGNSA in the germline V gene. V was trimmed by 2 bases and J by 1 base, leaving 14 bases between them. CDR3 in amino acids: CASSLTPGRAQETQYF. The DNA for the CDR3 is TGTGCCAGCAGCTTAACCCCAGGACGGGCCCAAGAGACCCAGTACTTC.

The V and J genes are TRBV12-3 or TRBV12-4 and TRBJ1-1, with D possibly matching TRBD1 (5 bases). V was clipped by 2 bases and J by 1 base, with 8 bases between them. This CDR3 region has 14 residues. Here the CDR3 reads CASSLTDRNTEAFF. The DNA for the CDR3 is TGTGCCAGCAGTTTAACCGACAGGAACACTGAAGCTTTCTTT.

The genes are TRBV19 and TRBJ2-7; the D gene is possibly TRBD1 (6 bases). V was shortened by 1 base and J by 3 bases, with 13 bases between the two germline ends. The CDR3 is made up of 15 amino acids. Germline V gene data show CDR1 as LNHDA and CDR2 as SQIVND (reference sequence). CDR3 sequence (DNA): TGTGCCAGTAGTATAGCAGGGGCCGCCTTCTACGAGCAGTACTTC. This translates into CASSIAGAAFYEQYF.

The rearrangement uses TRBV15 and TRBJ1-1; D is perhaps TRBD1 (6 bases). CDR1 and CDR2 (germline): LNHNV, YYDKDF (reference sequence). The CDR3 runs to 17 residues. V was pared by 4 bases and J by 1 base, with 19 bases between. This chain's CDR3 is CATSMLGTLTANTEAFF. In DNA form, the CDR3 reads TGTGCCACCAGCATGTTGGGGACACTGACTGCGAACACTGAAGCTTTCTTT. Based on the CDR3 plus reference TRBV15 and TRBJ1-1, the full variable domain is DAMVIQNPRYQVTQFGKPVTLSCSQTLNHNVMYWYQQKSSQAPKLLFHYYDKDFNNEADTPDNFQSRRPNTSFCFLDIRSPGLGDTAMYLCATSMLGTLTANTEAFFGQGTRLTVV.

The CDR3 loop is CASSQDRTGPYNEQFF. Here the CDR3 DNA reads TGCGCCAGCAGCCAAGACAGGACAGGACCCTACAATGAGCAGTTCTTC. This sequence joins TRBV4-1 and TRBJ2-1; 7 nucleotides align to TRBD1. The germline V gene has CDR1 MGHRA and CDR2 YSYEKL. There are 16 residues in the CDR3. Trimming removed 0 bases from V and 2 bases from J; junction bases left unmatched: 4.

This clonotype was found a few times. CDR3 sequence (DNA): TGCGCCAGCAGTCCGGGAGCCGGGACAGGGGTTTCATCCTACGAGCAGTACTTC. This codes for CASSPGAGTGVSSYEQYF. This sequence joins TRBV10-2 and TRBJ2-7; 10 bases map to TRBD1. The CDR3 contains 18 residues. Trimming cost V 5 bases and J 1 base; bases outside gene matches: 14. Per the germline V gene, CDR1 is WSHSY and CDR2 is SAAADI.

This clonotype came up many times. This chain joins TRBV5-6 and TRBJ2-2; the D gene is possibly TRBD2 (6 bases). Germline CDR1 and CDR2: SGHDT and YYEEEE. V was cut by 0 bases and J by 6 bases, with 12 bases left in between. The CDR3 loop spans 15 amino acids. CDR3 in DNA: TGTGCCAGCAGCTTGGGCGGGACCATGTCCGGGGAGCTGTTTTTT. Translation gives CASSLGGTMSGELFF.

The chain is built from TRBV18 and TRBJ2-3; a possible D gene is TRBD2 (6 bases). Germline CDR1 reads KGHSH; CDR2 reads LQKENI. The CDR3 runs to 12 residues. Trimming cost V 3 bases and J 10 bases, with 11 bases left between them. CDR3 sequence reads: CASSPPGGAQYF. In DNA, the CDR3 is TGTGCCAGCTCACCGCCCGGAGGGGCGCAGTATTTT. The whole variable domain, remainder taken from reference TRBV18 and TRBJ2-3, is NAGVMQNPRHLVRRRGQEARLRCSPMKGHSHVYWYRQLPEEGLKFMVYLQKENIIDESGMPKERFSAEFPKEGPSILRIQQVVRGDSAAYFCASSPPGGAQYFGPGTRLTVL.

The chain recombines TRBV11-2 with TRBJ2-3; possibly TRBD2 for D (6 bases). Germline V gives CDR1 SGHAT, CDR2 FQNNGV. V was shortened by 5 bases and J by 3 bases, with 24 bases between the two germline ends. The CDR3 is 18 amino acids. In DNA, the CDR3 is TGTGCCAGCAGCGCTAAGGACTCCCGCGGGGCGGATACAGATACGCAGTATTTT. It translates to CASSAKDSRGADTDTQYF.

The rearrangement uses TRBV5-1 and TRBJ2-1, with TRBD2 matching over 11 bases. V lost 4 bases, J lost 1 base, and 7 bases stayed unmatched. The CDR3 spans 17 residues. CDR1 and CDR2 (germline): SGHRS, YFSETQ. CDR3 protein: CASSRRLAGPSYNEQFF. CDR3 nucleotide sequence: TGCGCCAGCAGCCGCCGACTAGCGGGGCCTTCCTACAATGAGCAGTTCTTC.

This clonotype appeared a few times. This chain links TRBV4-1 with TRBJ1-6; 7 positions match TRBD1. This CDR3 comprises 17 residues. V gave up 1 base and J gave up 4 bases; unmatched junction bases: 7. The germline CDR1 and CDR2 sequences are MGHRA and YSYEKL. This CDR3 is CASSQARGLTYNSPLHF. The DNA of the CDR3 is TGCGCCAGCAGCCAAGCTAGGGGGCTGACGTATAATTCACCCCTCCACTTT.

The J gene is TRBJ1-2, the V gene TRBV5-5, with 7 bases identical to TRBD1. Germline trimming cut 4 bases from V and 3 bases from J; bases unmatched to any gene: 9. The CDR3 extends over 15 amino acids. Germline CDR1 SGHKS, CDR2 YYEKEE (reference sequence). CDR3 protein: CASSPRTGSDYGYTF. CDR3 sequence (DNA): TGTGCCAGCAGCCCGAGGACAGGATCCGACTATGGCTACACCTTC. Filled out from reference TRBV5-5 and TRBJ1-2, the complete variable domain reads DAGVTQSPTHLIKTRGQQVTLRCSPISGHKSVSWYQQVLGQGPQFIFQYYEKEERGRGNFPDRFSARQFPNYSSELNVNALLLGDSALYLCASSPRTGSDYGYTFGSGTRLTVV.

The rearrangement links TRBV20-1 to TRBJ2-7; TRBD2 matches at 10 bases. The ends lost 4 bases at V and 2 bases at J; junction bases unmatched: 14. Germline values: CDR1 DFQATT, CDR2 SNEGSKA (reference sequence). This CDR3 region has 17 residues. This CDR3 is CSATGGSGTSDAYEQYF. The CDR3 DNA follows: TGCAGTGCTACGGGGGGGTCCGGGACTAGCGACGCCTACGAGCAGTACTTC.

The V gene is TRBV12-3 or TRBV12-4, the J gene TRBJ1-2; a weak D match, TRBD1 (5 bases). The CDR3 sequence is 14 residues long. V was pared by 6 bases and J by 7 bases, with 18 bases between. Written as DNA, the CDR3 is TGTGCCAGCAGCGCCCGGACAACGATGGGTGGCTACACCTTC. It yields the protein CASSARTTMGGYTF.

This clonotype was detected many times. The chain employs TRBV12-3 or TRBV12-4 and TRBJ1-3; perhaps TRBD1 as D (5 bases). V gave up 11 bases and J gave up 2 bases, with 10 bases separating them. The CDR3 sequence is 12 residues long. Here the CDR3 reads CASGGAGNTIYF. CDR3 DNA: TGTGCCTCGGGAGGGGCTGGAAACACCATATATTTT.

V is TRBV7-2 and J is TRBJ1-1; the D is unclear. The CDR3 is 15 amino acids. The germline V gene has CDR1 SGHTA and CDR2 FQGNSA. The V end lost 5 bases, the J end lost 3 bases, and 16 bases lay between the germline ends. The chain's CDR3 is CASSTKFRTHTEAFF. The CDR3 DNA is TGTGCCAGCAGCACTAAATTCAGAACCCACACTGAAGCTTTCTTT.

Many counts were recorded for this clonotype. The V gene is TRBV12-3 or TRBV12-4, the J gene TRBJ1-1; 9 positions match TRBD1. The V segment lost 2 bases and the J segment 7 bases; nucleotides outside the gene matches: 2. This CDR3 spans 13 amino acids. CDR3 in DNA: TGTGCCAGCAGTTTACGGGGACAGGGTGAAGCTTTCTTT. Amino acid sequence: CASSLRGQGEAFF.

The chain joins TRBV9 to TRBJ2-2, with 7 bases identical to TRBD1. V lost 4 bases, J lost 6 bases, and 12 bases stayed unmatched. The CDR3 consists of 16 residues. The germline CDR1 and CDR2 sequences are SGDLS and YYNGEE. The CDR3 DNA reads TGTGCCAGCAGCCCAAAGACAGGGATCATAGCCGGGGAGCTGTTTTTT. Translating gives CASSPKTGIIAGELFF.

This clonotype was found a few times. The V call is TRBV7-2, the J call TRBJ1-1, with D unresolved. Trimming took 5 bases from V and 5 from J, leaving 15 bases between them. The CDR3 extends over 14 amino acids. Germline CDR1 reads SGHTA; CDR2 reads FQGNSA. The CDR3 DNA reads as TGTGCCAGCAGCCCGCAGCAGGCCTATACTGAAGCTTTCTTT. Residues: CASSPQQAYTEAFF.